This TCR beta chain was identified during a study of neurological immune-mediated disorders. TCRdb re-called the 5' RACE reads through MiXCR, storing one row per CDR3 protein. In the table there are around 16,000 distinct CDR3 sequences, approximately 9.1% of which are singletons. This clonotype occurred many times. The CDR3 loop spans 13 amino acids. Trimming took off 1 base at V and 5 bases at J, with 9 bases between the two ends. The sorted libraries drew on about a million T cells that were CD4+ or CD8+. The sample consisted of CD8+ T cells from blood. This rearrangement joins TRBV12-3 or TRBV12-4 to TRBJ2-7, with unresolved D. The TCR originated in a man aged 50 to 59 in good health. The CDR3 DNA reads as TGTGCCAGCAGTTTAGAACTACTGGACGAGCAGTACTTC. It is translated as CASSLELLDEQYF.